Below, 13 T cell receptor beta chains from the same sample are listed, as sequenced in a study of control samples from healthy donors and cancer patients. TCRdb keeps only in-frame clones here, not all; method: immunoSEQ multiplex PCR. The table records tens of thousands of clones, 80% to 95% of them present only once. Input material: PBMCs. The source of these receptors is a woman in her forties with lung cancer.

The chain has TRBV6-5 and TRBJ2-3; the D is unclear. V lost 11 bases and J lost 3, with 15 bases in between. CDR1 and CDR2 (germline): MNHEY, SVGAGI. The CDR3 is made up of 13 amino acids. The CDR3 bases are TGTGCCTTAAAAGGATTTTGGACAGATACGCAGTATTTT. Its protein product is CALKGFWTDTQYF.

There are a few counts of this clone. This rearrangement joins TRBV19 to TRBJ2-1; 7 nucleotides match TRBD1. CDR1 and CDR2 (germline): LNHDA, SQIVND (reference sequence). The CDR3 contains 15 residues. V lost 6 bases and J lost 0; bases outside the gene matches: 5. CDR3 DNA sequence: TGTGCCAGTAGAGACAGGGACCGCTCCTACAATGAGCAGTTCTTC. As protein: CASRDRDRSYNEQFF.

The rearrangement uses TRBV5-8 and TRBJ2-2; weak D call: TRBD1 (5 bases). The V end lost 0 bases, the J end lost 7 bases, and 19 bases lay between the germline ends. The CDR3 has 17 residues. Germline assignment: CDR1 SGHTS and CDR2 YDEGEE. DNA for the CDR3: TGTGCCAGCAGCTTGGAGTCCCCGATTCTGACAGACGGGGAGCTGTTTTTT. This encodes CASSLESPILTDGELFF.

The CDR3 here is CASSSQGAGDSPLHF. The CDR3 coding sequence is TGTGCCAGCAGCTCCCAGGGGGCTGGGGATTCACCCCTCCACTTT. This chain connects TRBV28 to TRBJ1-6, with 8 nucleotides matching TRBD1. V lost 6 bases and J lost 8; bases outside the gene matches: 9. This CDR3 has 15 amino acids. Germline assignment: CDR1 MDHEN and CDR2 SYDVKM.

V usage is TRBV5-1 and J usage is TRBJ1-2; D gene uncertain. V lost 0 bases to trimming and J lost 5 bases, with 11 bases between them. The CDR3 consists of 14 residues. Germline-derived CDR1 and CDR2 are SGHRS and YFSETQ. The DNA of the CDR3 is TGCGCCAGCAGCTTGGACAGAGAAGAGTATGGCTACACCTTC. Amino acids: CASSLDREEYGYTF.

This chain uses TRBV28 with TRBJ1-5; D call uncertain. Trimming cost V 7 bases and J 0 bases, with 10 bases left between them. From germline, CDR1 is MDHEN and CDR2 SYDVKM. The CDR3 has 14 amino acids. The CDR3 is CASTLALSNQPQHF. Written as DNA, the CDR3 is TGTGCCAGCACCCTGGCACTTAGCAATCAGCCCCAGCATTTT.

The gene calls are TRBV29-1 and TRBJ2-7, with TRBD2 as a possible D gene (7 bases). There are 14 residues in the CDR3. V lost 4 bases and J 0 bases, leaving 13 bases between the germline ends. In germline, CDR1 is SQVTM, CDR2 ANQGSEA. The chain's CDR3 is CSVVGGHSSYEQYF. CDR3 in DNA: TGCAGCGTTGTCGGGGGGCATAGCTCCTACGAGCAGTACTTC.

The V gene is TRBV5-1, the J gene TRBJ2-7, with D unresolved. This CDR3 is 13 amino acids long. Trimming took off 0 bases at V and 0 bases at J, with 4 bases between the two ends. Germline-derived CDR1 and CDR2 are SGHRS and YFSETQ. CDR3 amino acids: CASSLVSSYEQYF. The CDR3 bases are TGCGCCAGCAGCTTGGTGAGCTCCTACGAGCAGTACTTC.

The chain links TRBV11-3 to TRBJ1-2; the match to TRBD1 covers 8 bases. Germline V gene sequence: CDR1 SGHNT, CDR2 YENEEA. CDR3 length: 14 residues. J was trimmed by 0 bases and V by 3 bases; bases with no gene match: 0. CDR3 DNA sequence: TGTGCCAGCAGCTTGGACAGGGCTAACTATGGCTACACCTTC. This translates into CASSLDRANYGYTF.

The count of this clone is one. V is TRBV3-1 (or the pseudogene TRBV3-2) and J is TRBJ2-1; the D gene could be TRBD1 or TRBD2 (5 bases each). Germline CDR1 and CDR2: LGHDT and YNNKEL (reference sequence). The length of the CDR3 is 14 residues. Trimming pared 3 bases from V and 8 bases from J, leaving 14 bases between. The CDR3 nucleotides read TGTGCCAGCAGCCATCTCGGGACCGAGGATGAGCAGTTCTTC. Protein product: CASSHLGTEDEQFF.

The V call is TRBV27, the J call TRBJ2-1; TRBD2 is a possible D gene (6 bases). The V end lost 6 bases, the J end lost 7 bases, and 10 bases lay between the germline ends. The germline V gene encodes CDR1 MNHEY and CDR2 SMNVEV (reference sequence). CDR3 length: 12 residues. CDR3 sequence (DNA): TGTGCCAGCAGCTTGGGGGGTAATGAGCAGTTCTTC. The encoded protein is CASSLGGNEQFF.

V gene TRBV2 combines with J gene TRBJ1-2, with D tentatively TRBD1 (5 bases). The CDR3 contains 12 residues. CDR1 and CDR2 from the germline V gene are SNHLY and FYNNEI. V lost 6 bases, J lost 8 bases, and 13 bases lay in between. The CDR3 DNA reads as TGTGCCAGCAGGCGGGACGACCCGGGCTACACCTTC. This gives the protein CASRRDDPGYTF.

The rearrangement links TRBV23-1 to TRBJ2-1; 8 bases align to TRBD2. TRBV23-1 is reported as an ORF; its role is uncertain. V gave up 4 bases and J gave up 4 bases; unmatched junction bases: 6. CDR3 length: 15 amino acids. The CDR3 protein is CASSLSAGGYNEQFF. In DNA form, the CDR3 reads TGCGCCAGCAGTCTTTCTGCGGGGGGTTACAATGAGCAGTTCTTC.